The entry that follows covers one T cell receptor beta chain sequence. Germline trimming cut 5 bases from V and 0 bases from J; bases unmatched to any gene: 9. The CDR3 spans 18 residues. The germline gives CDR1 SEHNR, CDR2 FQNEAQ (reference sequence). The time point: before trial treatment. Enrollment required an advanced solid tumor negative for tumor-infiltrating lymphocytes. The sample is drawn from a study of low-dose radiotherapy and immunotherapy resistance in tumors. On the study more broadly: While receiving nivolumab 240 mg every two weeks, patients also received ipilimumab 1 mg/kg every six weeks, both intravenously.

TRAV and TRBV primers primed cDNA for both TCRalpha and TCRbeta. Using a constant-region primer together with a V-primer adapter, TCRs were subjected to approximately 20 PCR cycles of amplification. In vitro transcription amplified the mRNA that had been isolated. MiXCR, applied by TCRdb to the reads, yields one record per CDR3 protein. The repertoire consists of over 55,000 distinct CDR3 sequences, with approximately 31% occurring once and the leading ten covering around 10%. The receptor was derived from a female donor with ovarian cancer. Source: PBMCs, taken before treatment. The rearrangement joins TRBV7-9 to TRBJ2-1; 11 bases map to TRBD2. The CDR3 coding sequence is TGTGCCAGCAGCGGATTAACTACTAGCGGGAGCTCCTACAATGAGCAGTTCTTC. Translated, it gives CASSGLTTSGSSYNEQFF.